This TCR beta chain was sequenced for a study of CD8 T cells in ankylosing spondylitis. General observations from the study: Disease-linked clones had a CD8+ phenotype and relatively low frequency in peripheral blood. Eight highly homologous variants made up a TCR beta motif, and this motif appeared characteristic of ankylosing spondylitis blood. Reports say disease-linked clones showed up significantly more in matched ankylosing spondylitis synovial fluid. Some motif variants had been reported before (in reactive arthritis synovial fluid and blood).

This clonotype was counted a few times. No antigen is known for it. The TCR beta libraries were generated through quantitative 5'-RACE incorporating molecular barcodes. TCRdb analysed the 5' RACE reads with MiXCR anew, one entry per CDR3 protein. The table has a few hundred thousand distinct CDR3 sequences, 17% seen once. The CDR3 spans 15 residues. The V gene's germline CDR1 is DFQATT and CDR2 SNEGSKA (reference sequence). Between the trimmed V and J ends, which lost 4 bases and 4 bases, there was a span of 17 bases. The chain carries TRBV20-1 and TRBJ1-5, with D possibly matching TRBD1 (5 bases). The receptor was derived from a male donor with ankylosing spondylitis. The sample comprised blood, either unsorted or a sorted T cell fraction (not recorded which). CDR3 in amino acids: CSAIDSLRLNQPQHF. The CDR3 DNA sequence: TGCAGTGCTATTGACAGCCTCCGACTTAATCAGCCCCAGCATTTT.